A single sample gave rise to the 10 T cell receptor beta chains below, sequenced in a study of blood T cell repertoires in COVID-19. Profiled with immunoSEQ multiplex PCR; TCRdb holds only in-frame clones, not every one. The sample lists 180,000 or so clones, around 88% occurring once. The sequenced sample consisted of peripheral blood. These receptors all come from a woman aged 25 to 45 with acute or convalescent COVID-19.

The V call is TRBV7-8, the J call TRBJ2-7; D not resolved. The length of the CDR3 is 14 residues. Germline assignment: CDR1 SGHVS and CDR2 FQNEAQ. V lost 5 bases to trimming and J lost 3 bases, with 14 bases between them. CDR3 residues: CASSVSGQLYEQYF. CDR3 DNA: TGTGCCAGCAGCGTATCAGGTCAGCTCTACGAGCAGTACTTC.

The chain recombines TRBV7-8 with TRBJ2-7; 10 nucleotides agree with TRBD2. This CDR3 comprises 14 residues. The V gene end was trimmed by 8 bases and the J gene end by 7 bases; junction bases not matched to a gene: 11. Per the germline V gene, CDR1 is SGHVS and CDR2 is FQNEAQ. The CDR3 nucleotides read TGTGCCAGCCGCAAGAGCGGGAGGGCCGATGAGCAGTACTTC. Encoded protein: CASRKSGRADEQYF.

The gene calls are TRBV28 and TRBJ1-1; 7 positions agree with TRBD1. Germline trimming cut 4 bases from V and 10 bases from J; bases unmatched to any gene: 12. CDR3 length: 14 residues. CDR1 and CDR2 (germline): MDHEN, SYDVKM. CDR3 region: CASSSFDRVGGAFF. For the CDR3, the DNA is TGTGCCAGCAGTTCCTTTGACAGGGTCGGCGGAGCTTTCTTT. The full variable domain, completed using reference TRBV28 and TRBJ1-1, is DVKVTQSSRYLVKRTGEKVFLECVQDMDHENMFWYRQDPGLGLRLIYFSYDVKMKEKGDIPEGYSVSREKKERFSLILESASTNQTSMYLCASSSFDRVGGAFFGQGTRLTVV.

This chain joins TRBV12-3 or TRBV12-4 and TRBJ2-1; D unresolved. This CDR3 region has 11 residues. V was shortened by 2 bases and J by 8 bases, with 4 bases between the two germline ends. CDR3 sequence: CASSLSDEQFF. The CDR3 region has the DNA TGTGCCAGCAGTTTATCAGATGAGCAGTTCTTC.

A few counts support this clone. The V call is TRBV6-5, the J call TRBJ2-1, with 8 bases lining up with TRBD2. In germline, CDR1 is MNHEY, CDR2 SVGAGI. The CDR3 spans 13 residues. V shed 4 bases, J shed 9 bases, and the junction held 5 bases outside the gene matches. The DNA for the CDR3 is TGTGCCAGCAGTTTCTCGGGGGGGGTTGAGCAGTTCTTC. Translated: CASSFSGGVEQFF.

The chain carries TRBV9 and TRBJ2-1, with a weak D call TRBD1 (5 bases). This CDR3 comprises 15 residues. Germline CDR1 reads SGDLS; CDR2 reads YYNGEE. V was clipped by 2 bases and J by 12 bases, with 21 bases between them. The CDR3 region has the DNA TGTGCCAGCAGCGTTAGTGGGGCTACCCTAGGCGGGCAGTTCTTC. Amino acids: CASSVSGATLGGQFF.

In DNA form, the CDR3 reads TGTGCCTGGAGTTATCTTAGGGGACTTTTGGGAGAGACCCAGTACTTC. Its translation is CAWSYLRGLLGETQYF. The rearrangement joins TRBV30 to TRBJ2-5; TRBD2 is a possible D gene (6 bases). Trimming pared 2 bases from V and 4 bases from J, leaving 20 bases between. The CDR3 has 16 amino acids. Germline V lookup: CDR1 GTSNPN, CDR2 SVGIG (reference sequence).

This chain joins TRBV27 and TRBJ2-1, with D uncertain. V was clipped by 4 bases and J by 0 bases, with 4 bases between them. This CDR3 contains 13 residues. Germline CDR1 reads MNHEY; CDR2 reads SMNVEV (reference sequence). The chain's CDR3 is CASSSYSYNEQFF. For the CDR3, the DNA is TGTGCCAGCAGTTCCTACTCCTACAATGAGCAGTTCTTC.

The V and J genes are TRBV24-1 and TRBJ2-5, with 8 bases matching TRBD1. Germline CDR1 KGHDR, CDR2 SFDVKD. CDR3 length: 15 amino acids. V trimming: 3 bases; J trimming: 4 bases; junction bases outside the gene matches: 6. CDR3 DNA sequence: TGTGCCACCAGTGATCCCCAGGGGGCGGGAGAGACCCAGTACTTC. Amino acids: CATSDPQGAGETQYF.

The chain employs TRBV2 and TRBJ1-1; D unclear. The germline V and J ends were trimmed by 6 bases and 6 bases, with 14 bases remaining between them. Germline V gene lookup returns CDR1 SNHLY and CDR2 FYNNEI. This CDR3 is built from 13 residues. The CDR3, as DNA: TGTGCCAGCAGCGCCGAGGGCCCACCTGAAGCTTTCTTT. Translating it yields CASSAEGPPEAFF.